Following are 32 T cell receptor beta chains from one sample sequenced in a study of shared clonotypes between healthy human individuals. Clones were sequenced by immunoSEQ multiplex PCR, and TCRdb holds only the in-frame ones, with some missing. The sample records 2 million to 2.5 million clones, 85% to 95% being singletons. Specimen: naive CD4+ T cells from PBMCs. As for subset: CD45RA+ positively selected. These TCRs come from a man younger than 30 in good health. Some clones in this sample may be carry-over from other donors' samples.

Only one count was recorded for this clone. Other DNA variants within this sample encode the same CDR3. The chain employs TRBV28 and TRBJ2-7; 9 bases are a match to TRBD2. With 8 bases clipped from V and 2 bases from J, the junction kept 4 bases outside the gene matches. Germline loops: CDR1 MDHEN, CDR2 SYDVKM. This CDR3 is built from 13 residues. CDR3 sequence reads: CASLAGGTYEQYF. The CDR3 coding sequence is TGTGCCAGCCTTGCGGGGGGGACCTACGAGCAGTACTTC.

The rearrangement links TRBV7-2 to TRBJ2-5; 10 bases match TRBD2. Germline V gene sequence: CDR1 SGHTA, CDR2 FQGNSA. V lost 4 bases to trimming and J lost 5 bases; unmatched junction nucleotides: 10. The length of the CDR3 is 16 residues. The chain's CDR3 is CASSSTRSGRLETQYF. DNA for the CDR3: TGTGCCAGCAGCTCCACCCGTAGCGGGAGGTTGGAGACCCAGTACTTC.

The chain links TRBV2 to TRBJ2-1; D remains ambiguous. CDR3 length: 11 residues. CDR1 SNHLY and CDR2 FYNNEI come from the germline V gene. Deletions cut 6 bases from V and 4 bases from J, with 4 bases between. The CDR3 DNA is TGTGCCAGCAGCATTTACAATGAGCAGTTCTTC. It yields the protein CASSIYNEQFF.

The rearrangement uses TRBV27 and TRBJ2-2; D ambiguous. This CDR3 contains 13 residues. V lost 2 bases and J 7 bases, leaving 8 bases between the germline ends. CDR1 and CDR2 from the germline V gene are MNHEY and SMNVEV (reference sequence). CDR3 sequence reads: CASSLRVVGELFF. The CDR3 DNA follows: TGTGCCAGCAGTTTAAGGGTTGTCGGGGAGCTGTTTTTT.

V is TRBV9 and J is TRBJ2-1, with 12 bases lining up with TRBD2. CDR3 size: 19 residues. CDR1 SGDLS and CDR2 YYNGEE come from the germline V gene. J gave up 0 bases and V 0 bases, and 7 bases lay outside the gene matches. This chain's CDR3 is CASSVAPTSGSSSYNEQFF. The CDR3 DNA sequence: TGTGCCAGCAGCGTAGCCCCGACTAGCGGGAGTAGCTCCTACAATGAGCAGTTCTTC.

The chain recombines TRBV10-3 with TRBJ2-5, with D possibly being TRBD1 (6 bases). CDR1 is ENHRY and CDR2 is SYGVKD in the germline V gene. Trimming pared 5 bases from V and 1 base from J, leaving 8 bases between. This CDR3 contains 13 residues. The CDR3 sequence is CAISRTAQETQYF. The CDR3, as DNA: TGTGCCATCAGTCGGACAGCCCAAGAGACCCAGTACTTC.

This clone is a singleton in its sample. The chain couples TRBV4-1 to TRBJ2-4; D uncertain. This CDR3 has 12 amino acids. CDR1 and CDR2 from the germline V gene are MGHRA and YSYEKL. V dropped 2 bases and J dropped 5 bases, with 4 bases sitting between them. The DNA for the CDR3 is TGCGCCAGCAGCCAACTCGAAAACATTCAGTACTTC. It encodes CASSQLENIQYF.

With respect to this clone: Other DNA variants within this sample encode the same CDR3. The rearrangement uses TRBV5-1 and TRBJ1-1, with D possibly being TRBD1 (5 bases). CDR3 length equals 13 residues. The germline V gene has CDR1 SGHRS and CDR2 YFSETQ. Trimming left V 4 bases short and J 1 base short, with 8 bases between. The CDR3 coding sequence is TGCGCCAGCAGCAGGGACGGGAACACTGAAGCTTTCTTT. Encoded protein: CASSRDGNTEAFF.

This chain uses TRBV14 with TRBJ2-7; weak D call: TRBD2 (7 bases). Trimming pared 2 bases from V and 2 bases from J, leaving 13 bases between. In germline, CDR1 is SGHDN, CDR2 FVKESK. This CDR3 comprises 15 residues. CDR3 amino acids: CASSQRGDYTYEQYF. In DNA form, the CDR3 reads TGTGCCAGCAGCCAAAGGGGGGACTACACCTACGAGCAGTACTTC.

The chain has TRBV2 and TRBJ2-1, with D possibly being TRBD1 (5 bases). The CDR3 contains 16 residues. Trimming left V 5 bases short and J 1 base short, with 15 bases between. Germline V lookup: CDR1 SNHLY, CDR2 FYNNEI. The CDR3 DNA is TGTGCCAGCAGTAGGGTGGGGCCTTGGTCCTACAATGAGCAGTTCTTC. It encodes CASSRVGPWSYNEQFF.

V usage is TRBV18 and J usage is TRBJ2-7; 8 nucleotides line up with TRBD1. The CDR3 consists of 15 residues. Germline CDR1 KGHSH, CDR2 LQKENI. Trimming at V came to 1 base and at J to 6 bases, leaving 8 bases not matched to a gene. This CDR3 reads CASSPRQGAVGEQYF. The CDR3, as DNA: TGTGCCAGCTCACCACGCCAGGGGGCCGTTGGCGAGCAGTACTTC. The full variable domain, rest sourced from reference TRBV18 and TRBJ2-7, is NAGVMQNPRHLVRRRGQEARLRCSPMKGHSHVYWYRQLPEEGLKFMVYLQKENIIDESGMPKERFSAEFPKEGPSILRIQQVVRGDSAAYFCASSPRQGAVGEQYFGPGTRLTVT.

V is TRBV18 and J is TRBJ1-1, with D perhaps TRBD1 (5 bases). Germline CDR1 reads KGHSH; CDR2 reads LQKENI. V lost 1 base and J lost 6, with 30 bases in between. The CDR3 extends over 20 amino acids. The CDR3 DNA sequence: TGTGCCAGCTCACCACTTCGTATTCTGGGCAGGGACCCAAATTCGCCTGAAGCTTTCTTT. Residues: CASSPLRILGRDPNSPEAFF.

The chain employs TRBV7-3 and TRBJ2-3; a weak D match, TRBD2 (5 bases). The CDR3 loop spans 16 amino acids. Germline V CDR1 and CDR2: SGHTA, FQGTGA. Trimming pared 5 bases from V and 2 bases from J, leaving 17 bases between. CDR3 sequence (DNA): TGTGCCAGCAGCGCTGGACTGCAAAGAAACACAGATACGCAGTATTTT. Residues: CASSAGLQRNTDTQYF.

As for this clone: In the same sample, other DNA sequences code for this CDR3. The V and J genes are TRBV5-1 and TRBJ1-1, with D perhaps TRBD1 (5 bases). V was clipped by 0 bases and J by 3 bases, with 12 bases between them. This CDR3 region has 15 residues. Germline CDR1 and CDR2: SGHRS and YFSETQ. CDR3 DNA: TGCGCCAGCAGCTTGGTCGGGGGAGCGGACACTGAAGCTTTCTTT. Its protein is CASSLVGGADTEAFF.

CDR3 coding DNA: TGTGCCAGCAGCTCCCGGGACTACCAAAGGGGGACCGGGGAGCTGTTTTTT. It translates to CASSSRDYQRGTGELFF. The chain uses TRBV11-2 and TRBJ2-2; TRBD2 is a possible D gene (7 bases). The V and J ends lost 4 bases and 5 bases respectively, with 20 bases between them. Germline lookup yields CDR1 SGHAT and CDR2 FQNNGV. This CDR3 region has 17 residues.

Points on this clone: The same CDR3 arises from other DNA sequences in this sample as well. The chain recombines TRBV6-6 with TRBJ2-7, with D maybe TRBD1 (6 bases). CDR3 length equals 14 residues. V was cut by 5 bases and J by 4 bases, with 15 bases left in between. Germline V gives CDR1 MNHNY, CDR2 SVGAGI (reference sequence). CDR3 DNA: TGTGCCAGCAGTGCCGGAACAGGGTCTTACGAGCAGTACTTC. It codes for CASSAGTGSYEQYF.

This chain connects TRBV19 to TRBJ1-5; TRBD1 matches 7 bases. Germline V gives CDR1 LNHDA, CDR2 SQIVND (reference sequence). Unmatched junction bases numbered 3, after V lost 4 bases and J lost 3 bases. CDR3 size: 14 residues. The CDR3 region has the DNA TGTGCCAGTAGTAGGGGACAGCTCAATCAGCCCCAGCATTTT. It codes for CASSRGQLNQPQHF.

The V gene is TRBV7-2, the J gene TRBJ2-5; 9 nucleotides line up with TRBD2. Germline-derived CDR1 and CDR2 are SGHTA and FQGNSA. Trimming cost V 4 bases and J 5 bases; bases outside gene matches: 5. The CDR3 runs 14 residues. The CDR3, as DNA: TGTGCCAGCAGCTCTGCGGGGGGGAGGGAGACCCAGTACTTC. Translated, it gives CASSSAGGRETQYF.

The genes are TRBV9 and TRBJ1-2; weak D call: TRBD1 (6 bases). The CDR3 loop spans 15 amino acids. Germline loops: CDR1 SGDLS, CDR2 YYNGEE. V gave up 3 bases and J gave up 7 bases, with 19 bases separating them. CDR3 in DNA: TGTGCCAGCAGCGCGTACAGGGAAACGCTTATTGGCTACACCTTC. As protein: CASSAYRETLIGYTF.

The chain employs TRBV7-2 and TRBJ1-5; D gene ambiguous. The germline CDR1 and CDR2 sequences are SGHTA and FQGNSA. The V end was cut by 1 base, the J end by 3 bases, with 13 bases between. This CDR3 comprises 16 residues. The CDR3 coding sequence is TGTGCCAGCAGCTTAGTAGGGATTGCGTCCAATCAGCCCCAGCATTTT. Residues: CASSLVGIASNQPQHF.

The V and J genes are TRBV28 and TRBJ2-6; D gene unclear. V was cut by 2 bases and J by 0 bases, with 11 bases left in between. Germline values: CDR1 MDHEN, CDR2 SYDVKM. The CDR3 sequence is 17 residues long. CDR3 sequence (DNA): TGTGCCAGCAGTTTACTAGTCCCTAACTCTGGGGCCAACGTCCTGACTTTC. It translates to CASSLLVPNSGANVLTF.

This chain links TRBV14 with TRBJ2-1; D is perhaps TRBD1 or TRBD2 (5 bases each). The germline gives CDR1 SGHDN, CDR2 FVKESK. The CDR3 loop spans 17 amino acids. V was pared by 2 bases and J by 7 bases, with 21 bases between. The CDR3 sequence is CASSQTGRVGPFNEQFF. The CDR3 nucleotides are TGTGCCAGCAGCCAAACGGGGAGAGTGGGGCCTTTTAATGAGCAGTTCTTC.

This sequence joins TRBV11-2 and TRBJ1-2; TRBD1 aligns across 10 bases. Trimming removed 4 bases from V and 0 bases from J; junction bases left unmatched: 5. In germline, CDR1 is SGHAT, CDR2 FQNNGV. The CDR3 consists of 16 residues. The CDR3 here is CASSSAGTGANYGYTF. In nucleotides, the CDR3 is TGTGCCAGCAGCTCGGCCGGGACAGGGGCTAACTATGGCTACACCTTC.

The chain joins TRBV6-5 to TRBJ2-7, with D perhaps TRBD2 (5 bases). The CDR3 is made up of 14 amino acids. The V gene's germline CDR1 is MNHEY and CDR2 SVGAGI. The ends were cut back, 0 bases at V and 3 bases at J, with 9 bases in the middle. The CDR3 coding sequence is TGTGCCAGCAGTTACTCATCCGGACTCTACGAGCAGTACTTC. It encodes CASSYSSGLYEQYF.

On this clone: Different DNA sequences within this sample yield the same CDR3. The rearrangement links TRBV4-3 to TRBJ2-3, with unresolved D. With 0 bases removed from V and 3 bases from J, the gap between germline ends came to 7 bases. Germline lookup yields CDR1 LGHNA and CDR2 YSLEER. CDR3 length equals 14 residues. CDR3 DNA: TGCGCCAGCAGCCAAGAGCCTGGGACAGATACGCAGTATTTT. It encodes CASSQEPGTDTQYF.

V and J are TRBV4-2 and TRBJ1-3; D is uncertain. The CDR3 is 16 amino acids. Germline values: CDR1 LGHNA, CDR2 YNFKEQ. Trimming removed 2 bases from V and 4 bases from J, with 15 bases in between. The CDR3 sequence: CASSQLTPVIGNTIYF. CDR3 nucleotides: TGTGCCAGCAGCCAATTGACGCCCGTTATCGGAAACACCATATATTTT.

The chain links TRBV5-4 to TRBJ2-5; 7 bases are a match to TRBD1. Trimming cost V 0 bases and J 5 bases; bases outside gene matches: 16. This CDR3 is 18 amino acids long. Germline CDR1 and CDR2: SGHNT and YYREEE (reference sequence). CDR3 nucleotides: TGTGCCAGCAGCTTGGGAGTGAGGGGGCGAGTTACTGGCGAGACCCAGTACTTC. Translation: CASSLGVRGRVTGETQYF.

The CDR3 sequence is CASSLVSGNPYNEQFF. CDR3 sequence (DNA): TGTGCCAGCAGCTTAGTAAGCGGGAACCCCTACAATGAGCAGTTCTTC. The gene calls are TRBV7-2 and TRBJ2-1, with TRBD2 matching over 7 bases. The CDR3 runs to 16 residues. The trim removed 1 base at V and 2 bases at J, leaving 5 bases unmatched. Germline CDR1 reads SGHTA; CDR2 reads FQGNSA.

This sequence joins TRBV5-6 and TRBJ2-3, with 11 nucleotides matching TRBD2. Trimming cost V 4 bases and J 2 bases; bases outside gene matches: 9. Germline CDR1 and CDR2: SGHDT and YYEEEE. CDR3 length: 17 amino acids. CDR3 DNA: TGTGCCAGCAGCATAGGACTTAGCGGGAGGGCCACAGATACGCAGTATTTT. Protein sequence: CASSIGLSGRATDTQYF.

A word on this clone: This CDR3 is also generated by other DNA sequences in the sample. The rearrangement joins TRBV20-1 to TRBJ2-7; D may be TRBD2 (5 bases). CDR3 size: 11 residues. Per germline, CDR1 DFQATT and CDR2 SNEGSKA (reference sequence). Trimming took off 5 bases at V and 2 bases at J, with 7 bases between the two ends. The CDR3 spells CSAAGAYEQYF. CDR3 DNA sequence: TGCAGTGCTGCGGGCGCCTACGAGCAGTACTTC.

This sequence joins TRBV5-4 and TRBJ1-3, with 7 bases lining up with TRBD1. Trimming cost V 4 bases and J 0 bases; bases outside gene matches: 7. This CDR3 contains 16 residues. Germline V gene lookup returns CDR1 SGHNT and CDR2 YYREEE (reference sequence). The CDR3 sequence: CASSKGQTFSGNTIYF. As DNA, the CDR3 is TGTGCCAGCAGCAAGGGACAGACCTTCTCTGGAAACACCATATATTTT.

In this sample, this clone turned up once. The chain combines TRBV27 with TRBJ2-2; 7 positions agree with TRBD2. Germline lookup yields CDR1 MNHEY and CDR2 SMNVEV (reference sequence). This CDR3 is 14 amino acids long. V was clipped by 3 bases and J by 7 bases; unmatched bases: 5. Here the CDR3 reads CASSLSGRLGELFF. CDR3 sequence (DNA): TGTGCCAGCAGTTTGTCCGGGAGGCTCGGGGAGCTGTTTTTT.